This T cell receptor beta chain was captured in a study of blood T cell repertoires in COVID-19. As for the study in general: The United States, Italy and Spain were the sources of the acute and convalescent COVID-19 samples. The cDNA or gDNA used as material had been derived from T cells, B-cell-depleted T cells, or PBMCs.

The V and J ends lost 4 bases and 7 bases respectively, with 14 bases between them. The CDR3 sequence is 15 residues long. Germline CDR1 KGHSH, CDR2 LQKENI. Study processing details: Estimates of nucleated cell counts were drawn from the amplification of reference gene primers. Data came from immunoSEQ multiplex PCR; TCRdb stores just in-frame clones and leaves some out. That table gives V, J and clone size, and the DNA gave D and trimming. The data show approximately 110,000 clones, nearly 90% seen once. The V and J genes are TRBV18 and TRBJ1-6, with D possibly TRBD1 on 5 matching bases. Sequencing input: peripheral blood. The clonotype comes from a woman in her seventies who had recovered from COVID-19. CDR3 sequence reads: CASSQTGQGNSPLHF. CDR3 DNA: TGTGCCAGCTCACAGACGGGTCAGGGAAATTCACCCCTCCACTTT.